This T cell receptor beta chain was sequenced during a study of blood T cell repertoires in COVID-19. Study at large: Material from acute and convalescent COVID-19 was sourced from the United States, Italy and Spain.

Original methodology: Estimation of nucleated cell counts relied on the amplification of reference gene primers. Method: immunoSEQ multiplex PCR; TCRdb's copy keeps in-frame clones and lacks some. The V and J calls and clone size were taken over from that table, and D and trimming were inferred from the DNA. The sample lists about 170,000 clones; 79% were seen once. The germline CDR1 and CDR2 sequences are KGHDR and SFDVKD. CDR3 size: 12 residues. Deletions cut 7 bases from V and 2 bases from J, with 7 bases between. Sequencing was carried out using PBMCs or T cells enriched from blood (not recorded which). This TCR came from a woman in her seventies in a cohort exposed to, infected with or recovered from COVID-19 (not recorded which). The J gene is TRBJ2-5, the V gene TRBV24-1, with D possibly being TRBD1 (6 bases). The CDR3 DNA sequence: TGTGCCACCAGAGGACAGCAAGAGACCCAGTACTTC. The encoded protein is CATRGQQETQYF.